Below are 14 T cell receptor beta chains sequenced from a single sample in a study of blood T cell repertoires in COVID-19. Assay: immunoSEQ multiplex PCR; the TCRdb copy retains only in-frame clones and omits some. The sample has roughly 120,000 clones, around 85% seen once. Sequencing was done on a sample of peripheral blood. Receptor source: a woman aged 55-70 years with COVID-19, enrolled during active disease.

The rearrangement uses TRBV19 and TRBJ1-1; D uncertain. The CDR3 has 14 amino acids. Germline values: CDR1 LNHDA, CDR2 SQIVND (reference sequence). The V end was cut by 4 bases, the J end by 7 bases, with 16 bases between. The CDR3 DNA is TGTGCCAGTAGTACCCGGTTGAACGAGGGTGAAGCTTTCTTT. It encodes CASSTRLNEGEAFF.

The CDR3 reads CASTGTSGFGVEQFF. The CDR3, as DNA: TGTGCCAGCACCGGGACTAGCGGTTTCGGGGTTGAGCAGTTCTTC. V and J are TRBV6-5 and TRBJ2-1; 11 bases line up with TRBD2. V lost 7 bases, J lost 9 bases, and 11 bases stayed unmatched. Germline values: CDR1 MNHEY, CDR2 SVGAGI. The CDR3 is 15 amino acids.

The chain has TRBV10-3 and TRBJ1-2; tentative D call: TRBD1 (5 bases). Between the trimmed V and J ends, which lost 2 bases and 1 base, there was a span of 17 bases. The length of the CDR3 is 17 residues. Germline CDR1 reads ENHRY; CDR2 reads SYGVKD. Here the CDR3 reads CAISEGGGAAINYGYTF. CDR3 bases: TGTGCCATCAGTGAGGGCGGAGGGGCCGCTATTAACTATGGCTACACCTTC.

The rearrangement links TRBV29-1 to TRBJ2-7; 8 nucleotides line up with TRBD1. This CDR3 has 14 amino acids. V lost 6 bases, J lost 0 bases, and 7 bases stayed unmatched. The germline gives CDR1 SQVTM, CDR2 ANQGSEA. CDR3 sequence reads: CSVAGTGLSYEQYF. As DNA, the CDR3 is TGCAGCGTGGCCGGGACAGGTCTCTCCTACGAGCAGTACTTC.

This sequence joins TRBV3-1 (or the pseudogene TRBV3-2) and TRBJ1-2; tentatively, D is TRBD1 (5 bases). V dropped 2 bases and J dropped 5 bases, with 21 bases sitting between them. There are 17 residues in the CDR3. Germline V gene data show CDR1 as LGHDT and CDR2 as YNNKEL (reference sequence). The CDR3 DNA sequence: TGTGCCAGCAGCCAAAGTTTCAGACTGGGGCAGTTTTATGGCTACACCTTC. This sequence encodes CASSQSFRLGQFYGYTF.

This chain joins TRBV23-1 and TRBJ2-2, with D maybe TRBD2 (7 bases). TRBV23-1 falls under the ORF class, with uncertain function. There are 16 residues in the CDR3. V was cut by 0 bases and J by 3 bases, with 11 bases left in between. The CDR3 DNA reads as TGCGCCAGCAGTCAATCGTGGGGGGGCGACACCGGGGAGCTGTTTTTT. It translates to CASSQSWGGDTGELFF.

V gene TRBV19 combines with J gene TRBJ2-4; 7 nucleotides align to TRBD1. Trimming at V came to 5 bases and at J to 3 bases, leaving 7 bases not matched to a gene. Germline V lookup: CDR1 LNHDA, CDR2 SQIVND (reference sequence). The CDR3 length is 15 residues. For the CDR3, the DNA is TGTGCCAGTAGTGACCATCGGACAGGCAAAAACATTCAGTACTTC. This sequence encodes CASSDHRTGKNIQYF.

As concerns this clone: At one end the junction does not follow the germline gene, possibly because of a read error. The chain carries TRBV10-3 and TRBJ1-2; D ambiguous. CDR1 ENHRY and CDR2 SYGVKD come from the germline V gene. The CDR3 runs 13 residues. The CDR3 DNA is TGCGCCATCCCGAGTAGGAGGGAATATGGCTACACCTTC. It specifies CAIPSRREYGYTF.

This chain uses TRBV24-1 with TRBJ2-1, with 15 bases that match TRBD2. Trimming cost V 3 bases and J 3 bases; bases outside gene matches: 2. The CDR3 covers 17 residues. Germline lookup yields CDR1 KGHDR and CDR2 SFDVKD. CDR3 protein: CATSDGTSGGFYNEQFF. The CDR3 region has the DNA TGTGCCACCAGTGATGGGACTAGCGGGGGGTTCTACAATGAGCAGTTCTTC.

V is TRBV11-3 and J is TRBJ2-5; weak D call: TRBD1 (6 bases). The V gene lost 5 bases and the J gene lost 1 base, with 11 bases spanning the gap. Germline-derived CDR1 and CDR2 are SGHNT and YENEEA. This CDR3 has 14 residues. CDR3 amino acids: CASSQGTVQETQYF. CDR3 sequence (DNA): TGTGCCAGCAGCCAGGGGACCGTCCAAGAGACCCAGTACTTC. Full variable domain (rest looked up from reference TRBV11-3 and TRBJ2-5): EAGVVQSPRYKIIEKKQPVAFWCNPISGHNTLYWYLQNLGQGPELLIRYENEEAVDDSQLPKDRFSAERLKGVDSTLKIQPAELGDSAVYLCASSQGTVQETQYFGPGTRLLVL.

The chain recombines TRBV6-5 with TRBJ1-6; D remains ambiguous. This CDR3 is 16 amino acids long. CDR1 and CDR2 from the germline V gene are MNHEY and SVGAGI. Trimming left V 0 bases short and J 10 bases short, with 16 bases between. CDR3 protein: CASSYSSLSRGSPLHF. The CDR3, as DNA: TGTGCCAGCAGTTACTCTTCCTTATCACGAGGATCACCCCTCCACTTT.

The V and J genes are TRBV12-5 and TRBJ2-5; D may be TRBD1 (6 bases). V was cut by 1 base and J by 5 bases, with 26 bases left in between. This CDR3 region has 19 residues. Germline-derived CDR1 and CDR2 are LGHNT and FRNRAP. Here the CDR3 DNA reads TGTGCTAGTGGTTTGGAAGCCGGGTCAGGGGCCCCAGTGGGGGAGACCCAGTACTTC. It codes for CASGLEAGSGAPVGETQYF.

V gene TRBV27 combines with J gene TRBJ1-2; D unresolved. CDR3 length equals 16 residues. Germline CDR1 and CDR2: MNHEY and SMNVEV (reference sequence). The V end was cut by 5 bases, the J end by 6 bases, with 22 bases between. The CDR3 loop reads CASSPRRRSRRNGYTF. The CDR3 nucleotides read TGTGCCAGCAGTCCGCGCCGACGGAGTAGGCGTAATGGCTACACCTTC.

This sequence joins TRBV19 and TRBJ1-2; 9 bases fit TRBD1. V shed 6 bases, J shed 8 bases, and the junction held 10 bases outside the gene matches. Looked up from germline, CDR1 is LNHDA and CDR2 is SQIVND (reference sequence). The CDR3 sequence is 14 residues long. The CDR3 nucleotides are TGTGCCAGTAGCAGATTAGGGACAGGGAAGGGCTACACCTTC. It is translated as CASSRLGTGKGYTF.